The TCR beta chain described here comes from a study of blood T cell repertoires in COVID-19. Turning to the study itself: From T cells, B-cell-depleted T cells, or PBMCs came the material, which was cDNA or gDNA.

How the authors handled the data: Using reference gene primer amplification, nucleated cell counts were estimated. Measured with immunoSEQ multiplex PCR; TCRdb has only the in-frame clones, and not every one. V and J calls and clone size are copied from that table; D and trimming were computed from the DNA. In the table there are tens of thousands of clones, about 83% of which are singletons. Germline loops: CDR1 SGHAT, CDR2 FQNNGV. The CDR3 is 16 amino acids. V shed 5 bases and J 4 bases; nucleotides not matched to a gene: 13. Material for sequencing was peripheral blood. This receptor was identified in a man aged 50-60 years with COVID-19, enrolled during active disease. The V and J genes are TRBV11-2 and TRBJ2-5; TRBD2 aligns across 7 bases. CDR3 sequence: CASSPPSGGSRETQYF. The DNA for the CDR3 is TGTGCCAGCAGCCCTCCTAGCGGAGGAAGCCGAGAGACCCAGTACTTC.